This record looks at one TCR beta chain sequence and its context. No antigen is known for it. V lost 6 bases and J 3 bases, leaving 11 bases between the germline ends. This CDR3 has 13 amino acids. Germline V gene lookup returns CDR1 MNHEY and CDR2 SVGAGI. The data were obtained in a study of T cell repertoires in cytomegalovirus infection. Study background: Both a matching HLA type and CMV infection were indicated by public TCR beta signatures.

TCRdb called the reads again in MiXCR, with one record for every CDR3 protein. The data show roughly 990,000 distinct CDR3 sequences, around 29% seen once. The sequencing here drew on cultured CD8+ T cells from PBMCs, taken from culture after CMV antigen stimulation. The gene calls are TRBV6-5 and TRBJ1-2, with D uncertain. This TCR derives from a human donor in good health (CMV status not recorded). Some clones in this sample may be carry-over from other donors' samples. In DNA, the CDR3 is TGTGCCAGCAGAGCAAAGAGTTACTATGGCTACACCTTC. The encoded protein is CASRAKSYYGYTF.